The clone carrying this T cell receptor beta chain was detected a few times. Its antigen is not known. These data originate in a study of a mutant IDH1 vaccine in newly diagnosed glioma. Only in-frame clones appear in the TCRdb table, and some are missing; sequencing was by immunoSEQ multiplex PCR. The table lists about 64,000 clones, about 74% of them singletons. Time point specified: week 35, safety follow-up. All doses held 300 ug of mutant IDH1 20-mer peptide, with topical imiquimod. CDR1 and CDR2 (germline): SNHLY, FYNNEI. The CDR3 runs 14 residues. V lost 2 bases and J lost 3, with 11 bases in between.

The clonotype comes from a middle-aged man with glioma. The chain has TRBV2 and TRBJ2-7; D could derive from TRBD1 or TRBD2 (6 bases each). The material was PBMCs, obtained from a glioma patient whose treatment included an IDH1 peptide vaccine. CDR3 DNA: TGTGCCAGCAGTGAACAGGGGAGGTACTACGAGCAGTACTTC. It codes for CASSEQGRYYEQYF.